The clone carrying this TCR beta chain was detected ten times or more. This sample is part of a study of T-cell reconstitution after alpha-beta-depleted transplantation in children. The V gene end was trimmed by 2 bases and the J gene end by 2 bases; junction bases not matched to a gene: 6. Germline lookup yields CDR1 MGHRA and CDR2 YSYEKL. The CDR3 sequence is 17 residues long. Researchers prepared the TCRbeta library using unique molecular identifiers, the study reports. TCRdb passed the PCR reads through MiXCR, listing each CDR3 protein once. The sample has some 550,000 distinct CDR3 sequences, around 19% seen once.

The rearrangement uses TRBV4-1 and TRBJ1-5, with 10 bases lining up with TRBD1. This TCR came from a human donor who donated a stem cell graft to a child with acute lymphoblastic leukemia. The sample in question was PBMCs from the stem cell graft donor, obtained from the stem cell graft. The chain's CDR3 is CASSQHLGQGGNQPQHF. The CDR3 nucleotides read TGCGCCAGCAGCCAACACCTAGGACAGGGGGGCAATCAGCCCCAGCATTTT.